This T cell receptor beta chain was identified in a study of early T cells in non-severe SARS-CoV-2 infection. Study at large: The authors sequenced bulk RNA from unsorted whole blood, leaving chains unpaired. General observations from the study: VDJdb matches were skewed toward anti-spike CD8 T cell responses.

As to this clonotype: Its target is not known.

Molecules of cDNA were individually given unique molecular identifiers that were attached to them. TCRdb called the 5' RACE reads again in MiXCR, with one record for every CDR3 protein. The data contain fewer than 65,000 distinct CDR3 sequences, 8.7% of them singletons. Germline V gene data show CDR1 as MNHNS and CDR2 as SASEGT. Deletions cut 2 bases from V and 4 bases from J, with 8 bases between. The CDR3 totals 13 residues. This sequence originates from an adult who was a healthcare worker with PCR-confirmed SARS-CoV-2 infection or an uninfected control (not recorded which). This rearrangement joins TRBV6-1 to TRBJ1-2; tentatively, D is TRBD1 (6 bases). The sample here was whole blood, taken at baseline. The CDR3 DNA reads TGTGCCAGCAGTGAAATACAGGGCTATGGCTACACCTTC. Translated, it gives CASSEIQGYGYTF.